This T cell receptor (beta chain) derives from a study of T cell changes during pregnancy in multiple sclerosis. TCRdb keeps only in-frame clones here, not all; method: immunoSEQ multiplex PCR. The sample records about 60,000 clones, roughly 93% being singletons. Germline assignment: CDR1 MNHEY and CDR2 SVGAGI. There are 15 residues in the CDR3. V was shortened by 5 bases and J by 2 bases, with 16 bases between the two germline ends. The sequence was collected from a female donor with multiple sclerosis, enrolled in a pregnancy study. Specimen: CD8+ T cells from peripheral blood mononuclear cells, collected in the second trimester of pregnancy. The chain uses TRBV6-5 and TRBJ2-7, with D tentatively TRBD2 (7 bases). CDR3 in amino acids: CASSPGGSRTYEQYF. The CDR3 nucleotides are TGTGCCAGCAGTCCGGGGGGCAGTAGAACCTACGAGCAGTACTTC.